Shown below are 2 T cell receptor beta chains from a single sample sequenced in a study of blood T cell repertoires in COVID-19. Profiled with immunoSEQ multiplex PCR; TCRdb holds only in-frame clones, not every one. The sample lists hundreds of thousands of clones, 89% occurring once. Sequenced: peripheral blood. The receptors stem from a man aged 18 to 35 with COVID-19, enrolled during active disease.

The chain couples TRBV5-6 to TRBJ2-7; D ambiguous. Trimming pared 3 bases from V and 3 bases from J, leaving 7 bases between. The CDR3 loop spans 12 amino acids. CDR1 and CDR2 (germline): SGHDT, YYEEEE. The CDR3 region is CASSYIGYEQYF. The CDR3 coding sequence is TGTGCCAGCAGCTACATTGGCTACGAGCAGTACTTC. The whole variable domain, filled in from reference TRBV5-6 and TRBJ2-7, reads DAGVTQSPTHLIKTRGQQVTLRCSPKSGHDTVSWYQQALGQGPQFIFQYYEEEERQRGNFPDRFSGHQFPNYSSELNVNALLLGDSALYLCASSYIGYEQYFGPGTRLTVT.

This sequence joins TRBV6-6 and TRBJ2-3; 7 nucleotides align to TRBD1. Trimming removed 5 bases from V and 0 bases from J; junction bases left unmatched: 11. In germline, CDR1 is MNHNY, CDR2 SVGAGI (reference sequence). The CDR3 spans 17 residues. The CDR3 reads CASSLIDRVGSTDTQYF. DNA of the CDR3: TGTGCCAGCAGTCTTATTGACAGGGTTGGAAGCACAGATACGCAGTATTTT.